Below, 19 T cell receptor beta chains from the same sample are listed, as sequenced in a study of T cell responses to AZD1222 COVID-19 vaccine. Sequencing was performed with immunoSEQ multiplex PCR; in TCRdb, only in-frame clones are kept and a portion is missing. The table shows more than 110,000 clones, with almost 95% occurring only once. The starting material was peripheral blood, obtained 28 days after the second AZD1222 dose. The receptors stem from an adult who received the AZD1222 COVID-19 vaccine.

The rearrangement links TRBV9 to TRBJ1-2; unclear D gene. The CDR3 length is 14 residues. Trimming stripped 3 bases from V and 0 bases from J, with 9 bases between. Germline V gene sequence: CDR1 SGDLS, CDR2 YYNGEE. The CDR3 DNA sequence: TGTGCCAGCAGCGGGGCAGGAGCTAACTATGGCTACACCTTC. Translated, it gives CASSGAGANYGYTF. The full variable domain, completed using reference TRBV9 and TRBJ1-2, is DSGVTQTPKHLITATGQRVTLRCSPRSGDLSVYWYQQSLDQGLQFLIQYYNGEERAKGNILERFSAQQFPDLHSELNLSSLELGDSALYFCASSGAGANYGYTFGSGTRLTVV.

This clone was counted once. V usage is TRBV12-3 or TRBV12-4 and J usage is TRBJ2-7; either TRBD1 or TRBD2 may supply D (6 bases each). The CDR3 has 13 residues. Trimming removed 3 bases at V and 3 bases at J, with 9 bases between. CDR3 protein: CASSLGGDYEQYF. In DNA, the CDR3 is TGTGCCAGCAGTTTGGGGGGCGACTACGAGCAGTACTTC.

This sequence joins TRBV9 and TRBJ1-5; weak D call: TRBD1 (6 bases). Trimming removed 0 bases at V and 5 bases at J, with 9 bases between. This CDR3 contains 14 residues. Per the germline V gene, CDR1 is SGDLS and CDR2 is YYNGEE. The CDR3: CASSVEAGDQPQHF. CDR3 in DNA: TGTGCCAGCAGCGTAGAGGCAGGGGATCAGCCCCAGCATTTT.

Worth noting for this clone: The same CDR3 can be traced to other DNA sequences in this sample. The chain carries TRBV5-1 and TRBJ1-1; no firm D call. The CDR3 runs to 15 residues. Germline CDR1 reads SGHRS; CDR2 reads YFSETQ. V lost 0 bases to trimming and J lost 1 base, with 10 bases between them. The CDR3 protein is CASSLVGSSNTEAFF. The CDR3 DNA sequence: TGCGCCAGCAGCTTGGTAGGCTCGTCGAACACTGAAGCTTTCTTT.

The table lists this clone with a few counts. The V gene is TRBV28, the J gene TRBJ1-2; tentative D call: TRBD1 (6 bases). The CDR3 extends over 13 amino acids. Germline CDR1 and CDR2: MDHEN and SYDVKM. V dropped 8 bases and J dropped 6 bases, with 16 bases sitting between them. In nucleotides, the CDR3 is TGTGCCAGCGTCTTCGGGGGCGCGGATGGCTACACCTTC. The encoded protein is CASVFGGADGYTF.

The CDR3 loop is CASLGRGTLGNTEAFF. CDR3 coding DNA: TGTGCCAGTCTTGGTCGGGGTACCCTCGGGAACACTGAAGCTTTCTTT. The genes are TRBV6-6 and TRBJ1-1; no firm D call. The germline V gene has CDR1 MNHNY and CDR2 SVGAGI (reference sequence). V was cut by 9 bases and J by 1 base, with 21 bases left in between. The CDR3 covers 16 residues.

The chain recombines TRBV11-2 with TRBJ2-7; TRBD2 is a possible D gene (6 bases). CDR1 SGHAT and CDR2 FQNNGV come from the germline V gene. V lost 2 bases to trimming and J lost 0 bases, with 11 bases between them. The CDR3 covers 15 residues. The CDR3, as DNA: TGTGCCAGCAGCTTAATCCGGGGGAGCTCCTACGAGCAGTACTTC. It specifies CASSLIRGSSYEQYF.

The chain links TRBV9 to TRBJ1-1; no definite D call. This CDR3 has 14 amino acids. V was pared by 3 bases and J by 1 base, with 10 bases between. The germline CDR1 and CDR2 sequences are SGDLS and YYNGEE. CDR3 in amino acids: CASSAYLSNTEAFF. The CDR3 DNA reads as TGTGCCAGCAGCGCCTACCTCTCGAACACTGAAGCTTTCTTT.

This clone was observed a single time. The chain carries TRBV11-2 and TRBJ2-7; 7 bases are a match to TRBD1. V lost 1 base to trimming and J lost 2 bases; unmatched junction nucleotides: 5. This CDR3 comprises 15 residues. Germline V gene data show CDR1 as SGHAT and CDR2 as FQNNGV. CDR3 sequence (DNA): TGTGCCAGCAGCTTAGCGACAGGGTCCACCTACGAGCAGTACTTC. It is translated as CASSLATGSTYEQYF.

The chain combines TRBV6-2 or TRBV6-3 with TRBJ2-7; D call uncertain. The ends were cut back, 5 bases at V and 4 bases at J, with 12 bases in the middle. The germline V gene has CDR1 MNHEY and CDR2 SVGEGT. The CDR3 is 13 amino acids. CDR3 nucleotides: TGTGCCAGCAGTCAACTGGCGCGGTACGAGCAGTACTTC. Encoded protein: CASSQLARYEQYF.

J is TRBJ1-5 and V is TRBV19; D not resolved. Trimming stripped 7 bases from V and 11 bases from J, with 27 bases between. Germline loops: CDR1 LNHDA, CDR2 SQIVND (reference sequence). CDR3 size: 16 residues. Here the CDR3 reads CASNLSPGPVGGAQHF. The DNA of the CDR3 is TGTGCCAGTAACCTCTCCCCAGGACCCGTTGGTGGAGCCCAGCATTTT.

The chain is built from TRBV19 and TRBJ1-5; D call uncertain. Per the germline V gene, CDR1 is LNHDA and CDR2 is SQIVND (reference sequence). The V gene lost 3 bases and the J gene lost 0 bases, with 9 bases spanning the gap. The CDR3 sequence is 15 residues long. CDR3 region: CASSIGDLSNQPQHF. In nucleotides, the CDR3 is TGTGCCAGTAGTATTGGAGACCTTAGCAATCAGCCCCAGCATTTT.

This chain joins TRBV29-1 and TRBJ2-3; the match to TRBD2 covers 8 bases. V dropped 2 bases and J dropped 0; count of bases not matched to a gene: 4. This CDR3 has 15 residues. From germline, CDR1 is SQVTM and CDR2 ANQGSEA. The CDR3 coding sequence is TGCAGCGTTGAAAGTACTAGCGGTAGCACAGATACGCAGTATTTT. Protein: CSVESTSGSTDTQYF.

The CDR3 region has the DNA TGTGCCAGCAGCCACCCACGTGGGGCCTATGGCTACACCTTC. It specifies CASSHPRGAYGYTF. The V and J genes are TRBV3-1 (or the pseudogene TRBV3-2) and TRBJ1-2, with D tentatively TRBD1 (5 bases). The CDR3 sequence is 14 residues long. The V end lost 3 bases, the J end lost 4 bases, and 12 bases lay between the germline ends. The germline CDR1 and CDR2 sequences are LGHDT and YNNKEL (reference sequence).

The V call is TRBV7-8, the J call TRBJ2-4, with D possibly matching TRBD2 (6 bases). With 4 bases removed from V and 1 base from J, the gap between germline ends came to 11 bases. Germline CDR1 reads SGHVS; CDR2 reads FQNEAQ. The CDR3 length is 15 residues. CDR3 residues: CASSSVGTAKNIQYF. The CDR3 DNA reads as TGTGCCAGCAGCTCCGTAGGGACTGCCAAAAACATTCAGTACTTC.

Notes on this clone: Other DNA sequences within the sample encode an identical CDR3. This chain uses TRBV7-2 with TRBJ1-1, with D hard to call. The germline V and J ends were trimmed by 1 base and 1 base, with 7 bases remaining between them. The CDR3 is 14 residues long. The germline gives CDR1 SGHTA, CDR2 FQGNSA. CDR3: CASSLVVGNTEAFF. The CDR3 nucleotides are TGTGCCAGCAGCTTAGTGGTGGGGAACACTGAAGCTTTCTTT.

This chain connects TRBV6-2 or TRBV6-3 to TRBJ2-1; TRBD2 matches at 8 bases. Losses at the gene ends were 2 bases for V and 10 bases for J; bases not matched to a gene: 7. The CDR3 extends over 14 amino acids. The germline V gene encodes CDR1 MNHEY and CDR2 SVGEGT. As DNA, the CDR3 is TGTGCCAGCAGTTACGGGGGGACTAGAGGGGAGCAGTTCTTC. This codes for CASSYGGTRGEQFF.

The chain carries TRBV19 and TRBJ1-6, with TRBD1 as a possible D gene (5 bases). This CDR3 has 14 amino acids. V lost 7 bases and J lost 9, with 16 bases in between. Germline V gene sequence: CDR1 LNHDA, CDR2 SQIVND (reference sequence). This CDR3 is CASTGGTWGSPLHF. In DNA form, the CDR3 reads TGTGCCAGTACCGGCGGGACTTGGGGTTCACCCCTCCACTTT.

The chain joins TRBV19 to TRBJ1-4; D unclear. Germline CDR1 reads LNHDA; CDR2 reads SQIVND (reference sequence). CDR3 length: 15 residues. V was clipped by 3 bases and J by 0 bases, with 8 bases between them. In DNA form, the CDR3 reads TGTGCCAGTAGTATCCATAGCCCAACTAATGAAAAACTGTTTTTT. It yields the protein CASSIHSPTNEKLFF. Drawing the rest from reference TRBV19 and TRBJ1-4, the complete variable domain is DGGITQSPKYLFRKEGQNVTLSCEQNLNHDAMYWYRQDPGQGLRLIYYSQIVNDFQKGDIAEGYSVSREKKESFPLTVTSAQKNPTAFYLCASSIHSPTNEKLFFGSGTQLSVL.